The sequence of this TCR beta chain was determined in a study of neurological immune-mediated disorders. 5'RACE employing 10-nucleotide random UMIs yielded the cDNA. TCRdb re-called the 5' RACE reads with MiXCR, one entry per CDR3 protein. The sample carries more than 70,000 distinct CDR3 sequences, 15% to 20% recorded once. CDR1 is DFQATT, CDR2 SNEGSKA, per germline (reference sequence). This CDR3 has 14 amino acids. The study, taken as a whole, reports: In HTLV-1-associated myelopathy, TCR clonal expansion was greatest, whereas multiple sclerosis had the least, falling below healthy controls. Private repertoires in all groups were suggested, as expanded clones shared no CDR3 amino acid sequences across subjects.

Unsorted libraries were generated from 2 million PBMCs. These cells had been stored in RNAlater at -80 C. This clonotype was recorded at least ten times. Its antigen is unidentified. This sequence joins TRBV20-1 and TRBJ1-1; perhaps TRBD1 as D (5 bases). Input material: PBMCs. The receptor was isolated from a woman in her forties in good health. The CDR3 is CTTKAGGGGTEAFF. DNA of the CDR3: TGCACCACAAAAGCCGGGGGGGGGGGCACTGAAGCTTTCTTT.